A single sample is the source of the 6 T cell receptor beta chains below, sequenced in a study of blood T cell repertoires in COVID-19. Produced via immunoSEQ multiplex PCR; TCRdb's table is partial and in-frame only. The sample holds about 260,000 clones, 86% seen once. The sample consisted of peripheral blood. These receptors all come from a man aged 18-30 years with active or convalescent COVID-19.

The rearrangement joins TRBV10-1 to TRBJ2-3; 8 bases line up with TRBD1. Trimming at V came to 5 bases and at J to 9 bases, leaving 7 bases not matched to a gene. The CDR3 contains 13 residues. Germline V CDR1 and CDR2: WNHNN, SYGVQD (reference sequence). CDR3 nucleotides: TGCGCCAGCAGTTTTGACAGGGGTGGGACGCAGTATTTT. Protein sequence: CASSFDRGGTQYF.

The table lists this clone with a few counts. The chain links TRBV2 to TRBJ2-7, with 7 bases matching TRBD1. V shed 5 bases and J 6 bases; nucleotides not matched to a gene: 19. Germline CDR1 is SNHLY and CDR2 is FYNNEI. The CDR3 covers 17 residues. DNA of the CDR3: TGTGCCAGCAGTACCAGTGGGCCAGGGACAGCCGCACTCGAGCAGTACTTC. Translation: CASSTSGPGTAALEQYF.

V is TRBV10-3 and J is TRBJ1-1; D call uncertain. The length of the CDR3 is 13 residues. Per the germline V gene, CDR1 is ENHRY and CDR2 is SYGVKD. Trimming took 4 bases from V and 2 from J, leaving 8 bases between them. The CDR3 DNA reads as TGTGCCATCAGTGTTGAGGATAACACTGAAGCTTTCTTT. It translates to CAISVEDNTEAFF.

This clone has only a few counts. The DNA of the CDR3 is TGTGCCAGCAGCCCTATAGATGGGACAGGGGGCGCCGGCTACACCTTC. It is translated as CASSPIDGTGGAGYTF. The V and J genes are TRBV6-2 or TRBV6-3 and TRBJ1-2, with 12 positions matching TRBD1. The junction had 13 bases not matched to a gene; V was cut back by 6 bases and J by 8 bases. The CDR3 loop spans 16 amino acids. Per germline, CDR1 MNHEY and CDR2 SVGEGT.

This clone was observed at least ten times. The chain uses TRBV20-1 and TRBJ2-2; TRBD2 aligns across 11 bases. This CDR3 is built from 15 residues. With V trimmed by 3 bases and J by 6 bases, 6 bases remained unmatched. Per germline, CDR1 DFQATT and CDR2 SNEGSKA (reference sequence). The CDR3 is CSASGSGRDAGELFF. The CDR3 region has the DNA TGCAGTGCTAGTGGTAGCGGGAGGGACGCCGGGGAGCTGTTTTTT.

This chain links TRBV6-5 with TRBJ1-3; 9 bases are shared with TRBD1. The junction had 4 bases not matched to a gene; V was cut back by 6 bases and J by 4 bases. CDR1 MNHEY and CDR2 SVGAGI come from the germline V gene. The length of the CDR3 is 14 residues. CDR3 sequence reads: CASSLTGGGNTIYF. In DNA, the CDR3 is TGTGCCAGCAGCCTGACAGGGGGGGGAAACACCATATATTTT.